Presented here are 31 T cell receptor beta chains from one specimen sequenced in a study of spatial heterogeneity in lung cancer. TCRdb re-called the 5' RACE reads with MiXCR, one entry per CDR3 protein. The table lists 30,000 to 50,000 distinct CDR3 sequences, approximately 5.5% of them singletons. Time point noted: sample taken at primary tumor resection. Sequencing of whole RNA from tumor, nontumor lung or frozen PBMC involved no sorting. Sequencing was performed on PBMCs, taken at surgery. Every receptor here comes from a male donor with early-stage non-small cell lung cancer.

There are many counts of this clonotype. The J gene is TRBJ1-4, the V gene TRBV10-3; D may be TRBD1 (6 bases). V was pared by 10 bases and J by 8 bases, with 17 bases between. The CDR3 loop spans 13 amino acids. Per the germline V gene, CDR1 is ENHRY and CDR2 is SYGVKD. The DNA for the CDR3 is TGTGCCACCAGGGGATTGGGGGACGAAAAACTGTTTTTT. This encodes CATRGLGDEKLFF.

This clonotype was found many times. This chain uses TRBV5-1 with TRBJ2-4, with D unclear. The CDR3 sequence is 16 residues long. Germline V CDR1 and CDR2: SGHRS, YFSETQ. Trimming pared 0 bases from V and 0 bases from J, leaving 10 bases between. This chain's CDR3 is CASSLEGTLAKNIQYF. DNA of the CDR3: TGCGCCAGCAGCTTGGAGGGAACCTTAGCCAAAAACATTCAGTACTTC.

This clonotype was picked up many times. This sequence joins TRBV6-5 and TRBJ1-6, with 9 bases fitting TRBD1. Germline CDR1 and CDR2: MNHEY and SVGAGI. The CDR3 runs 18 residues. With V trimmed by 0 bases and J by 5 bases, 8 bases remained unmatched. The CDR3 loop reads CASSYSTPGQGDNSPLHF. DNA for the CDR3: TGTGCCAGCAGTTACTCGACACCGGGACAGGGCGATAATTCACCCCTCCACTTT.

The sample holds many counts of this clonotype. This chain joins TRBV6-2 or TRBV6-3 and TRBJ1-6, with D perhaps TRBD1 (5 bases). V gave up 5 bases and J gave up 13 bases, with 24 bases separating them. The germline gives CDR1 MNHEY, CDR2 SVGEGT. This CDR3 is built from 16 residues. Here the CDR3 reads CASSLRGGTTGIPLHF. The CDR3 nucleotides are TGTGCCAGCAGTCTGCGCGGGGGGACGACTGGGATTCCCCTCCACTTT.

This clonotype was detected many times. The chain recombines TRBV5-1 with TRBJ1-2; no firm D call. Trimming removed 4 bases at V and 6 bases at J, with 13 bases between. The CDR3 runs 13 residues. Germline lookup yields CDR1 SGHRS and CDR2 YFSETQ. The DNA for the CDR3 is TGCGCCAGCAGCCCTGGTCAAGCGGATGGCTACACCTTC. This sequence encodes CASSPGQADGYTF.

This clonotype was seen ten or more times. The rearrangement uses TRBV7-8 and TRBJ1-4; D is perhaps TRBD1 (6 bases). Deletions cut 5 bases from V and 8 bases from J, with 18 bases between. This CDR3 has 15 residues. CDR1 is SGHVS, CDR2 FQNEAQ, per germline. The CDR3 region is CASSKAGEEGEKLFF. The CDR3 DNA reads as TGTGCCAGCAGCAAAGCAGGGGAGGAAGGAGAAAAACTGTTTTTT.

The table lists this clonotype with many counts. The chain carries TRBV12-3 or TRBV12-4 and TRBJ2-3, with D unresolved. The length of the CDR3 is 14 residues. V gave up 5 bases and J gave up 2 bases, with 11 bases separating them. CDR3 DNA: TGTGCCAGCAGTGCGACACTTTACACAGATACGCAGTATTTT. Protein: CASSATLYTDTQYF.

At least ten counts were recorded for this clonotype. This sequence joins TRBV5-1 and TRBJ2-7; a possible D gene is TRBD1 (6 bases). With 5 bases removed from V and 1 base from J, the gap between germline ends came to 13 bases. Germline values: CDR1 SGHRS, CDR2 YFSETQ. The CDR3 sequence is 14 residues long. CDR3 nucleotides: TGCGCCAGCAGTCAGACAGGACAATCCTACGAGCAGTACTTC. Protein product: CASSQTGQSYEQYF.

The genes are TRBV11-2 and TRBJ2-1, with TRBD2 matching 10 bases. The V gene end was trimmed by 1 base and the J gene end by 15 bases; junction bases not matched to a gene: 12. Looked up from germline, CDR1 is SGHAT and CDR2 is FQNNGV. The CDR3 has 15 residues. In DNA, the CDR3 is TGTGCCAGCAGCTTAGGAATTGAGCGGGGGGGAAGCGTGTTCTTC. This translates into CASSLGIERGGSVFF.

V and J are TRBV6-1 and TRBJ2-7, with 9 positions matching TRBD2. This CDR3 is 14 amino acids long. The V gene's germline CDR1 is MNHNS and CDR2 SASEGT. V gave up 3 bases and J gave up 0 bases; unmatched junction bases: 0. This CDR3 reads CASSETSGSYEQYF. The CDR3 DNA follows: TGTGCCAGCAGTGAGACTAGCGGCTCCTACGAGCAGTACTTC.

This sequence joins TRBV12-3 or TRBV12-4 and TRBJ2-5; the D gene is possibly TRBD1 (5 bases). The V and J ends lost 6 bases and 7 bases respectively, with 12 bases between them. The CDR3 extends over 12 amino acids. The CDR3: CASSLLTGTQYF. CDR3 in DNA: TGTGCCAGCAGCCTCCTTACAGGGACCCAGTACTTC.

The sample holds many counts of this clonotype. This rearrangement joins TRBV29-1 to TRBJ2-1; 8 bases map to TRBD2. The CDR3 is 13 amino acids. CDR1 is SQVTM, CDR2 ANQGSEA, per germline. V shed 7 bases, J shed 3 bases, and the junction held 5 bases outside the gene matches. CDR3 residues: CSAGGAYYNEQFF. The CDR3, as DNA: TGCAGCGCCGGGGGGGCCTACTACAATGAGCAGTTCTTC.

This clonotype was counted ten times or more. In nucleotides, the CDR3 is TGTGCCAGCAGCTTTAGGGGGCAGTTGAACACTGAAGCTTTCTTT. As protein: CASSFRGQLNTEAFF. V and J are TRBV11-2 and TRBJ1-1; 7 nucleotides match TRBD1. The J segment lost 0 bases and the V segment lost 3 bases, leaving 4 bases of the junction unmatched. This CDR3 is 15 amino acids long. Germline CDR1 reads SGHAT; CDR2 reads FQNNGV. The complete variable domain, with remaining parts taken from reference TRBV11-2 and TRBJ1-1, reads EAGVAQSPRYKIIEKRQSVAFWCNPISGHATLYWYQQILGQGPKLLIQFQNNGVVDDSQLPKDRFSAERLKGVDSTLKIQPAKLEDSAVYLCASSFRGQLNTEAFFGQGTRLTVV.

This clonotype was picked up many times. The rearrangement uses TRBV6-2 or TRBV6-3 and TRBJ1-5; no clear D. Germline V gene sequence: CDR1 MNHEY, CDR2 SVGEGT. The V end lost 7 bases, the J end lost 3 bases, and 13 bases lay between the germline ends. The CDR3 has 14 residues. CDR3 loop: CASNLLGINQPQHF. Here the CDR3 DNA reads TGTGCCAGCAATCTACTGGGCATCAATCAGCCCCAGCATTTT.

This clonotype was counted at least ten times. CDR3 sequence (DNA): TGCGCCAGCAGTGGGGGACTAACGACAGATACGCAGTATTTT. This encodes CASSGGLTTDTQYF. The chain employs TRBV10-1 and TRBJ2-3; 7 bases align to TRBD2. The V gene's germline CDR1 is WNHNN and CDR2 SYGVQD (reference sequence). Losses at the gene ends were 4 bases for V and 3 bases for J; bases not matched to a gene: 4. This CDR3 spans 14 amino acids.

This clonotype has just a few counts. The chain couples TRBV7-2 to TRBJ1-1; D gene unclear. Trimming shortened V by 2 bases and J by 2 bases, and 9 bases separated the two germline ends. CDR3 size: 14 residues. CDR1 is SGHTA, CDR2 FQGNSA, per germline. CDR3 sequence (DNA): TGTGCCAGCAGCTTAATTCCAGGAAACACTGAAGCTTTCTTT. Protein product: CASSLIPGNTEAFF.

This clonotype came up many times. The V gene is TRBV6-2 or TRBV6-3, the J gene TRBJ1-1; D is unresolved. This CDR3 spans 14 amino acids. Trimming removed 4 bases from V and 1 base from J, with 10 bases in between. The germline V gene has CDR1 MNHEY and CDR2 SVGEGT. The CDR3 loop reads CASSFRTTNTEAFF. The CDR3 DNA is TGTGCCAGCAGTTTTAGAACAACGAACACTGAAGCTTTCTTT.

The V call is TRBV5-1, the J call TRBJ1-4; D unresolved. CDR3 size: 15 residues. V was shortened by 3 bases and J by 7 bases, with 16 bases between the two germline ends. The germline V gene has CDR1 SGHRS and CDR2 YFSETQ. CDR3 coding DNA: TGCGCCAGCAGCTCCCAGCCCTCTACAAGTGAAAAACTGTTTTTT. This sequence encodes CASSSQPSTSEKLFF. The variable domain in full, with the rest retrieved from reference TRBV5-1 and TRBJ1-4, is KAGVTQTPRYLIKTRGQQVTLSCSPISGHRSVSWYQQTPGQGLQFLFEYFSETQRNKGNFPGRFSGRQFSNSRSEMNVSTLELGDSALYLCASSSQPSTSEKLFFGSGTQLSVL.

This chain joins TRBV7-9 and TRBJ2-1; D is uncertain. This CDR3 has 17 residues. The germline gives CDR1 SEHNR, CDR2 FQNEAQ (reference sequence). V was cut by 3 bases and J by 4 bases, with 19 bases left in between. CDR3 protein: CASSLTSPSFIYNEQFF. The CDR3 nucleotides read TGTGCCAGCAGCTTGACAAGCCCATCCTTCATTTACAATGAGCAGTTCTTC.

In this sample, this clonotype turned up many times. This chain joins TRBV6-5 and TRBJ2-7, with TRBD1 identical over 7 bases. This CDR3 spans 15 amino acids. The germline gives CDR1 MNHEY, CDR2 SVGAGI. After removal of 4 bases from V and 1 base from J, the junction contained 7 bases not matched to a gene. This CDR3 reads CASSSTGELSYEQYF. The DNA of the CDR3 is TGTGCCAGCAGTTCCACAGGGGAGTTATCCTACGAGCAGTACTTC.

This clonotype has at least ten counts. The V and J genes are TRBV5-1 and TRBJ2-2; 7 positions match TRBD1. Unmatched junction bases numbered 5, after V lost 4 bases and J lost 2 bases. Germline CDR1 SGHRS, CDR2 YFSETQ. CDR3 size: 15 residues. This CDR3 is CASSPRTGNTGELFF. The CDR3 region has the DNA TGCGCCAGCAGCCCGCGGACAGGAAACACCGGGGAGCTGTTTTTT. The full variable domain, completed using reference TRBV5-1 and TRBJ2-2, is KAGVTQTPRYLIKTRGQQVTLSCSPISGHRSVSWYQQTPGQGLQFLFEYFSETQRNKGNFPGRFSGRQFSNSRSEMNVSTLELGDSALYLCASSPRTGNTGELFFGEGSRLTVL.

This clonotype was seen a handful of times. V gene TRBV9 combines with J gene TRBJ2-3; tentative D call: TRBD1 (7 bases). CDR3 length equals 17 residues. Trimming took off 0 bases at V and 3 bases at J, with 17 bases between the two ends. Germline CDR1 is SGDLS and CDR2 is YYNGEE. The CDR3 DNA is TGTGCCAGCAGCGTAGATCGGAGGGGGCGACGTACAGATACGCAGTATTTT. It translates to CASSVDRRGRRTDTQYF.

Only a few counts were recorded for this clonotype. The chain combines TRBV19 with TRBJ2-6; no clear D gene. The CDR3 length is 13 residues. Germline V gene sequence: CDR1 LNHDA, CDR2 SQIVND (reference sequence). Between the trimmed V and J ends, which lost 7 bases and 2 bases, there was a span of 6 bases. CDR3 sequence (DNA): TGTGCCAGTAACCTGGCTGGGGCCAACGTCCTGACTTTC. It codes for CASNLAGANVLTF.

This clonotype has a count of ten or more. The chain has TRBV11-2 and TRBJ1-1; D perhaps matches TRBD1 (6 bases). Germline assignment: CDR1 SGHAT and CDR2 FQNNGV. CDR3 length: 17 amino acids. V dropped 5 bases and J dropped 0 bases, with 19 bases sitting between them. For the CDR3, the DNA is TGTGCCAGCAGCCCTGGGGGGCTCCTGGCCATGAACACTGAAGCTTTCTTT. Its protein is CASSPGGLLAMNTEAFF. Complete variable domain (other parts from reference TRBV11-2 and TRBJ1-1): EAGVAQSPRYKIIEKRQSVAFWCNPISGHATLYWYQQILGQGPKLLIQFQNNGVVDDSQLPKDRFSAERLKGVDSTLKIQPAKLEDSAVYLCASSPGGLLAMNTEAFFGQGTRLTVV.

The table lists this clonotype with many counts. The chain recombines TRBV6-5 with TRBJ1-3, with D possibly being TRBD1 (5 bases). The CDR3 runs to 16 residues. Trimming removed 5 bases from V and 3 bases from J, with 17 bases in between. CDR1 is MNHEY and CDR2 is SVGAGI in the germline V gene. The DNA of the CDR3 is TGTGCCAGCAGTCCCTGGGGCGGCAGGGTTGGAAACACCATATATTTT. It codes for CASSPWGGRVGNTIYF.

This chain joins TRBV20-1 and TRBJ2-7; D gene unclear. Germline V gives CDR1 DFQATT, CDR2 SNEGSKA (reference sequence). The CDR3 runs 15 residues. The V end was cut by 0 bases, the J end by 6 bases, with 18 bases between. In DNA form, the CDR3 reads TGCAGTGCTAGAGATTCCTGGGGTCGGGTGAGCGAGCAGTACTTC. This sequence encodes CSARDSWGRVSEQYF.

The table lists this clonotype with a count of one. The rearrangement joins TRBV12-3 or TRBV12-4 to TRBJ2-2; D is ambiguous. This CDR3 has 15 amino acids. Trimming cost V 5 bases and J 6 bases, with 16 bases left between them. In nucleotides, the CDR3 is TGTGCCAGCAGTCCTGGTGGTTTGGCCGCCGGGGAGCTGTTTTTT. Translating it yields CASSPGGLAAGELFF.

This clonotype was seen many times. The chain links TRBV10-3 to TRBJ1-2; possible D gene TRBD1, 5 bases. V was pared by 3 bases and J by 2 bases, with 13 bases between. The CDR3 length is 15 residues. The V gene's germline CDR1 is ENHRY and CDR2 SYGVKD. CDR3 in DNA: TGTGCCATCAGTGAAGGGACCCAAGGGAACTATGGCTACACCTTC. Translated, it gives CAISEGTQGNYGYTF.

V gene TRBV11-2 combines with J gene TRBJ2-5, with TRBD1 identical over 7 bases. The CDR3 is 14 amino acids. Germline assignment: CDR1 SGHAT and CDR2 FQNNGV. J gave up 1 base and V 5 bases, and 4 bases lay outside the gene matches. This CDR3 is CASSTRDSQETQYF. The CDR3 nucleotides are TGTGCCAGCAGCACCCGGGACAGCCAAGAGACCCAGTACTTC.

This clonotype turned up a few times. V gene TRBV30 combines with J gene TRBJ1-1; D gene ambiguous. CDR1 GTSNPN and CDR2 SVGIG come from the germline V gene (reference sequence). V lost 2 bases and J lost 0, with 4 bases in between. The CDR3 loop spans 12 amino acids. CDR3 protein: CAWSWLNTEAFF. The CDR3 DNA sequence: TGTGCCTGGAGTTGGTTGAACACTGAAGCTTTCTTT.

In nucleotides, the CDR3 is TGTGCCAGCAGCCAAGCCCTAAGACTAGAACCCACGCCAGATACGCAGTATTTT. As protein: CASSQALRLEPTPDTQYF. The chain is built from TRBV14 and TRBJ2-3; D possibly corresponds to TRBD2 (6 bases). Trimming shortened V by 1 base and J by 4 bases, and 21 bases separated the two germline ends. The length of the CDR3 is 18 residues. CDR1 is SGHDN and CDR2 is FVKESK in the germline V gene.